Here is one T cell receptor (beta chain) with its context. The V and J ends lost 2 bases and 4 bases respectively, with 12 bases between them. There are 14 residues in the CDR3. Per germline, CDR1 SGHRS and CDR2 YFSETQ. These data come from a study of blood T cell repertoires in COVID-19. About the study: Samples taken during acute and convalescent COVID-19 were collected in the United States, Italy and Spain. Sources were T cells, B-cell-depleted T cells, or PBMCs; the material itself was cDNA or gDNA.

Source study methods: Quantification of nucleated cells was approximated via reference gene primer amplification. Some clones are missing from TCRdb's copy, which holds only in-frame ones; the method was immunoSEQ multiplex PCR. V and J calls plus clone size are reproduced from that table; the DNA served to infer D and trimming. The sample yields roughly 150,000 clones, around 90% seen once. This sequence joins TRBV5-1 and TRBJ1-1; possible D gene TRBD1, 5 bases. The sample comprised peripheral blood. The clonotype comes from an elderly woman with acute or convalescent COVID-19. CDR3 protein: CASSLQAATTEAFF. Here the CDR3 DNA reads TGCGCCAGCAGCTTACAGGCCGCAACCACTGAAGCTTTCTTT.